This T cell receptor (beta chain) appears in the sequencing data of a study of neoadjuvant anti-PD-1 for oral cavity cancer. Study in general: Patients mostly received three to four biweekly nivolumab doses at 3 mg/kg before surgery. Around day 43, patients without progression received a fourth nivolumab dose before surgery.

Only in-frame clones appear in the TCRdb table, and some are missing; sequencing was by immunoSEQ multiplex PCR. The profile shows 6,000 to 8,500 clones, 62% of them singletons. V shed 2 bases, J shed 10 bases, and the junction held 10 bases outside the gene matches. Germline CDR1 and CDR2: SGHTA and FQGNSA. The CDR3 runs 15 residues. The sample's time point: after neoadjuvant nivolumab, at surgical resection. The patients had HPV-negative, locally advanced oral cavity squamous cell carcinoma. Blood cells were analyzed directly, without culture or expansion. In its sample, this clone was seen a few times.

This TCR was recovered from a person between 35 and 79 years old with oral cavity squamous cell carcinoma. The source was PBMCs, collected after nivolumab (anti-PD-1) treatment. The gene calls are TRBV7-2 and TRBJ2-1; 8 nucleotides line up with TRBD2. The CDR3 nucleotides read TGTGCCAGCAGCTTACTCGGGGGGGACTTTTGGGAGCAGTTCTTC. Residues: CASSLLGGDFWEQFF.